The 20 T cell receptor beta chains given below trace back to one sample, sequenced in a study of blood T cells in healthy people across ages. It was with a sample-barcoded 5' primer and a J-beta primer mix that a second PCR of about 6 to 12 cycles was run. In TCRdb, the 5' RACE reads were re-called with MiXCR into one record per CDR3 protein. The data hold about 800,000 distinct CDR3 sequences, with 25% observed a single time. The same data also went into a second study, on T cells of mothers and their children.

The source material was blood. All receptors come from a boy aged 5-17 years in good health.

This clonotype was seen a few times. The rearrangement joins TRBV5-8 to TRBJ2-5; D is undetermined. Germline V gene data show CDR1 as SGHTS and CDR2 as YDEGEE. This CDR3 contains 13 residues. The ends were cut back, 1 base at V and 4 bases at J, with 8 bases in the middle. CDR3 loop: CASSLWNRETQYF. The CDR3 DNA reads TGTGCCAGCAGCTTGTGGAATCGAGAGACCCAGTACTTC.

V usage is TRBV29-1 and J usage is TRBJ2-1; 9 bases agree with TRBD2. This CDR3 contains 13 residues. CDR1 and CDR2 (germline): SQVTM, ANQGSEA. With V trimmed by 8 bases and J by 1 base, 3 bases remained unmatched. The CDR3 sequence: CSLAGASYNEQFF. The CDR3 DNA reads TGCAGCTTAGCGGGAGCTTCCTACAATGAGCAGTTCTTC.

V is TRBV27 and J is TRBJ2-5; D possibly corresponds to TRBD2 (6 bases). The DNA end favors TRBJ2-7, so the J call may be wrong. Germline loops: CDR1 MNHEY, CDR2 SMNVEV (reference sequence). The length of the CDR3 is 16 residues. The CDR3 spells CASSFPGTFNLYEQYF. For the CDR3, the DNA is TGTGCCAGCAGTTTCCCCGGGACTTTCAACCTCTACGAGCAGTACTTC.

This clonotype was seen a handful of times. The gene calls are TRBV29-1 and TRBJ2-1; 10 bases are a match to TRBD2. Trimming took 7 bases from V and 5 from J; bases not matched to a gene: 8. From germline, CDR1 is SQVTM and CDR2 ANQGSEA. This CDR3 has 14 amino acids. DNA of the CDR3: TGCAGCGCCCTACTAGCGGGATTGGACAATGAGCAGTTCTTC. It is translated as CSALLAGLDNEQFF.

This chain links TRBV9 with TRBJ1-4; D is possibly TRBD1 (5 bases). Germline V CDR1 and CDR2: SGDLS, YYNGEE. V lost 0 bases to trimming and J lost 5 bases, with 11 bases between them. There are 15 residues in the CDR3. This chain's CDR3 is CASSVGGRLNEKLFF. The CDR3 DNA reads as TGTGCCAGCAGCGTAGGGGGACGGCTAAATGAAAAACTGTTTTTT.

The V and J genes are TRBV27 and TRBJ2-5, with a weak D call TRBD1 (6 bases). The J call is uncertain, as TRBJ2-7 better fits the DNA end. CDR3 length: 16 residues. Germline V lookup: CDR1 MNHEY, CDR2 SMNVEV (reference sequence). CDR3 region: CASSLTSPGDMSEQYF. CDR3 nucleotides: TGTGCCAGCAGTTTAACTTCCCCTGGGGACATGTCCGAGCAGTACTTC.

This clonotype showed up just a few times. The CDR3 DNA is TGCAGTGCTAGTCCTTCAGGGGGCTTACAGCCCCAGCATTTT. Translation gives CSASPSGGLQPQHF. The V and J genes are TRBV20-1 and TRBJ1-5; 8 bases match TRBD1. The CDR3 totals 14 residues. V gave up 3 bases and J gave up 7 bases; unmatched junction bases: 8. Per the germline V gene, CDR1 is DFQATT and CDR2 is SNEGSKA (reference sequence).

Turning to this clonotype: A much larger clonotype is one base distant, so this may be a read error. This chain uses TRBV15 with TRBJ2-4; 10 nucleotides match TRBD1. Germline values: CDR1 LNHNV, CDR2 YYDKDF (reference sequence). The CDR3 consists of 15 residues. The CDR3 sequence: CAASRAGTGVNIQYF. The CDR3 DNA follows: TGTGCCGCCAGCAGAGCGGGGACAGGGGTAAACATTCAGTACTTC. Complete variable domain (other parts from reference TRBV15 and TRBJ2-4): DAMVIQNPRYQVTQFGKPVTLSCSQTLNHNVMYWYQQKSSQAPKLLFHYYDKDFNNEADTPDNFQSRRPNTSFCFLDIRSPGLGDTAMYLCAASRAGTGVNIQYFGAGTRLSVL.

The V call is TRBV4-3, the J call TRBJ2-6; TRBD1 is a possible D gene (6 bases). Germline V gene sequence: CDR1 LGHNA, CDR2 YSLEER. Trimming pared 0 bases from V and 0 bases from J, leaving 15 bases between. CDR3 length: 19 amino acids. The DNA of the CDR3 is TGCGCCAGCAGCCAAGATTTGGGAACAGGGCGCTCTGGGGCCAACGTCCTGACTTTC. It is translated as CASSQDLGTGRSGANVLTF.

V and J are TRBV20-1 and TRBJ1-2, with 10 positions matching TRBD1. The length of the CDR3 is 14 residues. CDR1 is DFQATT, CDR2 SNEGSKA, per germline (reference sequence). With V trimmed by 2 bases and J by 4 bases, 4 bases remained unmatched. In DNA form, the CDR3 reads TGCAGTGCTAGAACCCGGACAGGGGGCTATGGCTACACCTTC. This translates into CSARTRTGGYGYTF.

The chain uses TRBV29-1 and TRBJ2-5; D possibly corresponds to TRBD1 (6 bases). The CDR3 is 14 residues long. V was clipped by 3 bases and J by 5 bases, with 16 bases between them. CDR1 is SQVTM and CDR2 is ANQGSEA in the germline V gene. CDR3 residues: CSVDRGERRETQYF. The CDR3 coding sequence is TGCAGCGTTGACAGGGGCGAGAGACGGGAGACCCAGTACTTC.

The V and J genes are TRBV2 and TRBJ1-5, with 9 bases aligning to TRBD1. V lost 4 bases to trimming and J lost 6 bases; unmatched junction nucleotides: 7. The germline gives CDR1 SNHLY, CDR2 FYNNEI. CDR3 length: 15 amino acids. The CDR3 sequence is CASSADRGSFQPQHF. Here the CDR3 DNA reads TGTGCCAGCAGTGCTGACAGGGGGAGTTTTCAGCCCCAGCATTTT.

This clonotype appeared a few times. The CDR3 nucleotides are TGTGCCAGCAGTTTAATTGAGGGTCACGGGGAGCTGTTTTTT. Amino acids: CASSLIEGHGELFF. The rearrangement uses TRBV12-3 or TRBV12-4 and TRBJ2-2, with a possible D match to TRBD2 (5 bases). Trimming took 2 bases from V and 7 from J, leaving 11 bases between them. The CDR3 is 14 amino acids.

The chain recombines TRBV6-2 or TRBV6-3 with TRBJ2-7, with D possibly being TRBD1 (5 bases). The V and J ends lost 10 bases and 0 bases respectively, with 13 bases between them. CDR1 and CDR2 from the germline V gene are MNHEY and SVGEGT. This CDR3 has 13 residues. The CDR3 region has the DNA TGTGCCATCCGGACACTGGTCTCCTACGAGCAGTACTTC. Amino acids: CAIRTLVSYEQYF.

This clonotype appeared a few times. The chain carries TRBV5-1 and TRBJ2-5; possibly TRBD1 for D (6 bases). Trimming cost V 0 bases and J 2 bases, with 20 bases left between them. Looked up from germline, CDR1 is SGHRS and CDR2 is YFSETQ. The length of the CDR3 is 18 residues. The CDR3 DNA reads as TGCGCCAGCAGCTTGGCCAGGGGAGTCGGGGCTGCACAAGAGACCCAGTACTTC. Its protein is CASSLARGVGAAQETQYF.

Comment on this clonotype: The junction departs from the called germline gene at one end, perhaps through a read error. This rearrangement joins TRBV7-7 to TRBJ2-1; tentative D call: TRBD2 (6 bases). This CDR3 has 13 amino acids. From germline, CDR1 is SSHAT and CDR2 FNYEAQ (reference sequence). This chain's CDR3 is CASSLEGRNEQFF. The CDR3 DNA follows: TGTGCTAGCAGCTTGGAGGGTCGGAATGAGCAGTTCTTC.

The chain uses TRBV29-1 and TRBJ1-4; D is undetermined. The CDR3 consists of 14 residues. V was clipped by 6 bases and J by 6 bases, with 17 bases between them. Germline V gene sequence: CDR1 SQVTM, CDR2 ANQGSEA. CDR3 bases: TGCAGCGTCCTAGCCGGGTCGAAGTATGAAAAACTGTTTTTT. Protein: CSVLAGSKYEKLFF. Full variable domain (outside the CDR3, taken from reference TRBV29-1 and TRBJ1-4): SAVISQKPSRDICQRGTSLTIQCQVDSQVTMMFWYRQQPGQSLTLIATANQGSEATYESGFVIDKFPISRPNLTFSTLTVSNMSPEDSSIYLCSVLAGSKYEKLFFGSGTQLSVL.

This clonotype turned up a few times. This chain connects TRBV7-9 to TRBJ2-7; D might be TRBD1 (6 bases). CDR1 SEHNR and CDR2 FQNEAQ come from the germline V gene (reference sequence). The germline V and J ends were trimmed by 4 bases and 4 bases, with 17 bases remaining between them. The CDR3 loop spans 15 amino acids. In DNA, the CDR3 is TGTGCCAGCAGCTCGGGGACAAACCTAAAGTACGAGCAGTACTTC. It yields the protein CASSSGTNLKYEQYF.

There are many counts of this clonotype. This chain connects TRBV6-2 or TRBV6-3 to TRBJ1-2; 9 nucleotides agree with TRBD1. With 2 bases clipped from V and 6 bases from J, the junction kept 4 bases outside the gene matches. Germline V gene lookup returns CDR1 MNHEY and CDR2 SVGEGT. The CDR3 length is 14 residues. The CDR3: CASSYPDRGHGYTF. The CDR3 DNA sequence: TGTGCCAGCAGTTACCCGGACAGGGGTCATGGCTACACCTTC.

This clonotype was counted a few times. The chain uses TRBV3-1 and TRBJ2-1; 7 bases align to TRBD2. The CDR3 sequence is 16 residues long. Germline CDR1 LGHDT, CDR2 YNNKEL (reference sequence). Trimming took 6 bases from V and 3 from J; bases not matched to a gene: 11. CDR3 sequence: CASSEISGINYNEQFF. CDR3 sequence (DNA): TGTGCCAGCAGTGAAATCAGCGGGATAAACTACAATGAGCAGTTCTTC.